This T cell receptor beta chain was observed in a study of T cells in Graves' hyperthyroidism and ophthalmopathy. This clonotype occurred once. Its antigen is still unknown. Study-wide findings and caveats: Patients with ophthalmopathy were separated from those with stable hyperthyroidism by a 13 V-J model. Most thyroid clonotypes expanded above 0.001 were also detected in blood.

Template material for amplifying TCR beta CDR3 regions consisted of RNA transcripts. First-round RT-PCR with HTBI primers amplified the TCR CDR3 region. TCRdb processed the multiplex PCR reads anew with MiXCR; each CDR3 protein has one entry. The table has hundreds of thousands of distinct CDR3 sequences, around a sixth seen once. CDR1 is SNHLY and CDR2 is FYNNEI in the germline V gene. The CDR3 is made up of 14 amino acids. V shed 7 bases and J 8 bases; nucleotides not matched to a gene: 10. Out of approximately 10 ml of fresh peripheral blood came the PBMCs. This rearrangement joins TRBV2 to TRBJ2-2; 7 bases match TRBD1. The specimen sequenced was blood. The clonotype originates from a woman younger than 35 with Graves' hyperthyroidism that later progressed to Graves' ophthalmopathy. CDR3 nucleotide sequence: TGTGCCAGCAACTCAGACAGGGCTTCTGGGGAGCTGTTTTTT. Its protein product is CASNSDRASGELFF.